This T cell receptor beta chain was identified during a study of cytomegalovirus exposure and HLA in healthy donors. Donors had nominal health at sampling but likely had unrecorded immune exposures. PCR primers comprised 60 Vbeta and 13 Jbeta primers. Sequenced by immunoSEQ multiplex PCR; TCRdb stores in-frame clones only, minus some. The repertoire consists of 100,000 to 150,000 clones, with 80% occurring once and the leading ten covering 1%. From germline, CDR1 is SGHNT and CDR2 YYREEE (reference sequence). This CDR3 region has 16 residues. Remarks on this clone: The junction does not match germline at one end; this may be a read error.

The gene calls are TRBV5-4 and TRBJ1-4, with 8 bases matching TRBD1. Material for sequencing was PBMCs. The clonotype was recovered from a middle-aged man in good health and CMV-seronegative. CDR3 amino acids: CASSLGSDRGSEKLFF. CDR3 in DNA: TGTGCCAGCAGTTTGGGCTCCGACAGGGGAAGTGAAAAACTGTTTTTT. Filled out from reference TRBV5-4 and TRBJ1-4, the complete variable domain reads ETGVTQSPTHLIKTRGQQVTLRCSSQSGHNTVSWYQQALGQGPQFIFQYYREEENGRGNFPPRFSGLQFPNYSSELNVNALELDDSALYLCASSLGSDRGSEKLFFGSGTQLSVL.